This TCR beta chain was retrieved from a study of cytomegalovirus exposure and HLA in healthy donors. Study findings and constraints: Later findings reportedly placed an Asian-associated ancestry cluster below the roughly 660-donor mean for N-insertions. The study designated roughly 160 TCR beta chains cytomegalovirus-associated. Later work found most CMV-associated TCR beta chains apparently HLA-restricted. Accurate HLA-A and HLA-B prediction from TCR beta sequences was reported for most subjects.

Germline values: CDR1 LNHNV, CDR2 YYDKDF (reference sequence). V gave up 4 bases and J gave up 10 bases, with 11 bases separating them. CDR3 length: 13 amino acids. Primers for the PCR totalled 60 Vbeta and 13 Jbeta. Sequencing was performed with immunoSEQ multiplex PCR; in TCRdb, only in-frame clones are kept and a portion is missing. This table has over 100,000 clones, nearly 75% appearing once. Points on this clone: As yet, its antigen is unknown.

The TCR originated in a man aged 25-45 years in good health and CMV-seropositive. The rearrangement joins TRBV15 to TRBJ1-6; D is undetermined. Sequenced: PBMCs. The CDR3 nucleotides read TGTGCCACCAGCAAGGAGGGAGGCTCACCCCTCCACTTT. This sequence encodes CATSKEGGSPLHF.